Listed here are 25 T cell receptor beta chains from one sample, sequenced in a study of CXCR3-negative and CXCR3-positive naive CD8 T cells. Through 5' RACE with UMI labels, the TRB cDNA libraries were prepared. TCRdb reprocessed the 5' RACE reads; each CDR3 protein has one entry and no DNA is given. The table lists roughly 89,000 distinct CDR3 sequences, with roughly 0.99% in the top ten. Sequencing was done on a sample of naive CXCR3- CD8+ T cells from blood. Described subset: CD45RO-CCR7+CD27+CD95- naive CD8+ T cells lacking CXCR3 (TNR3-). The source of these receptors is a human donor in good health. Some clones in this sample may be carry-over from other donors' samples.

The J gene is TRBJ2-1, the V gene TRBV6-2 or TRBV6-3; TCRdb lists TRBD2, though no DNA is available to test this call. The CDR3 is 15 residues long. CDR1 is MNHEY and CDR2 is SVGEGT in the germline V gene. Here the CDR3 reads CAGSSSSGGVGEQFF.

The CDR3 is CASSLPGQGTYEQYF. This chain connects TRBV7-8 to TRBJ2-7; no DNA is available, so the TRBD1 call from TCRdb remains unchecked. The CDR3 spans 15 residues. Germline CDR1 reads SGHVS; CDR2 reads FQNEAQ.

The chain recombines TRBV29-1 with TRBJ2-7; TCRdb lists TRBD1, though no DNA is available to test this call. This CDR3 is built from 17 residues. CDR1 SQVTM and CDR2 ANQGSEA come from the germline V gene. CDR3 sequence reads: CSVEGMVAGAPFGEQYF.

This CDR3 is CASSLNRVQQNEQFF. The chain couples TRBV7-6 to TRBJ2-1; checking the TCRdb D call of TRBD2 is not possible without DNA. CDR1 is SGHVS, CDR2 FNYEAQ, per germline. CDR3 length: 15 residues.

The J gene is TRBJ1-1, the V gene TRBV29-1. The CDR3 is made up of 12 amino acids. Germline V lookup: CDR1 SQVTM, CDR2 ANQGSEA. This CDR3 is CSVVGLGTEAFF.

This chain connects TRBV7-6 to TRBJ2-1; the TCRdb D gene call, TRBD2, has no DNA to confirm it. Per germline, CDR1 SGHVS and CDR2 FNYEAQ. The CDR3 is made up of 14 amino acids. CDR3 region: CASSFGTLHNEQFF.

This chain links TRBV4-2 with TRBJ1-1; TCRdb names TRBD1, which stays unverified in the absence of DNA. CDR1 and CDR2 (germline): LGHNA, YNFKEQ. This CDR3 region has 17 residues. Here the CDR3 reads CASSQDLAGTGNTEAFF.

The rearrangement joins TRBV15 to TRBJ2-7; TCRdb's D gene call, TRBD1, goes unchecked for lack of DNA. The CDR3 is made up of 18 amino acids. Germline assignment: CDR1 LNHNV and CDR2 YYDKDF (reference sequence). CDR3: CATSRFRGGQGNDYEQYF.

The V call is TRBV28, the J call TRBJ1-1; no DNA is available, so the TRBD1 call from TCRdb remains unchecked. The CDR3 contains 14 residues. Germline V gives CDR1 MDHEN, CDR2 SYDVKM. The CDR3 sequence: CASSLDRANTEAFF.

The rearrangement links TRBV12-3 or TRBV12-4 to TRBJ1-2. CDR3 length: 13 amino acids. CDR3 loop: CASSLEGDYGYTF.

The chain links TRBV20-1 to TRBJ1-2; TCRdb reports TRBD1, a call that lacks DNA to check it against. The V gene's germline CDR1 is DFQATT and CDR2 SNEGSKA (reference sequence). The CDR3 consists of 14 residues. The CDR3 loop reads CSARQQGLHYGYTF.

This CDR3 reads CASSSSQWTGGDNYGYTF. The J gene is TRBJ1-2, the V gene TRBV12-3 or TRBV12-4; lacking DNA, the TRBD1 call made by TCRdb goes unchecked. The CDR3 totals 18 residues.

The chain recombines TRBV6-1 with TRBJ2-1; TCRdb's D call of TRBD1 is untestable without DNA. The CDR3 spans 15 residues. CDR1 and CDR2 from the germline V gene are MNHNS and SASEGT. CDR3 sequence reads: CASSSTGTGSDEQFF.

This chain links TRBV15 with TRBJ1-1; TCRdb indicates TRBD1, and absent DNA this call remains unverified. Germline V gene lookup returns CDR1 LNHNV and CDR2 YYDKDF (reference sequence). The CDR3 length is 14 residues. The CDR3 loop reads CAASRFRGNTEAFF. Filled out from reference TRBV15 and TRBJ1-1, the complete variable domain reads DAMVIQNPRYQVTQFGKPVTLSCSQTLNHNVMYWYQQKSSQAPKLLFHYYDKDFNNEADTPDNFQSRRPNTSFCFLDIRSPGLGDTAMYLCAASRFRGNTEAFFGQGTRLTVV.

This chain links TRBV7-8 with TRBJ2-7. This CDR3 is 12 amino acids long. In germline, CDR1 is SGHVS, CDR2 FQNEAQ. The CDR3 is CASSLGSNEQYF.

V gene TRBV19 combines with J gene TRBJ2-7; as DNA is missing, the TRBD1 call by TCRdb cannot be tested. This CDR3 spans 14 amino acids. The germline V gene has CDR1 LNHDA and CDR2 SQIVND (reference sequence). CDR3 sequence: CASSEDRGHYEQYF.

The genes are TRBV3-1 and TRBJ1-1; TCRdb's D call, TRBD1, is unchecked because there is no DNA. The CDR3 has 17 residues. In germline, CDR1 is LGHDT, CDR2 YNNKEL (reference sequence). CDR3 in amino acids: CASSQDGNRVEYTEAFF.

CDR3 residues: CASSWAGSYEQYF. The chain combines TRBV28 with TRBJ2-7; the TCRdb D gene call, TRBD1, has no DNA to confirm it. The CDR3 length is 13 residues. Germline assignment: CDR1 MDHEN and CDR2 SYDVKM. The whole variable domain, remainder taken from reference TRBV28 and TRBJ2-7, is DVKVTQSSRYLVKRTGEKVFLECVQDMDHENMFWYRQDPGLGLRLIYFSYDVKMKEKGDIPEGYSVSREKKERFSLILESASTNQTSMYLCASSWAGSYEQYFGPGTRLTVT.

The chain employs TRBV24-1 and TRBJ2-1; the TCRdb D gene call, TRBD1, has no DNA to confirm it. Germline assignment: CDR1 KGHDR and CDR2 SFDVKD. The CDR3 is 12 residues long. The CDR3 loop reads CATSVLRGEQFF.

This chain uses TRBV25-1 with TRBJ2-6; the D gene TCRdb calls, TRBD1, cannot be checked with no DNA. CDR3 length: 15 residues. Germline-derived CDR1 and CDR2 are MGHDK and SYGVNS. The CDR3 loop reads CASRTGGSGANVLTF.

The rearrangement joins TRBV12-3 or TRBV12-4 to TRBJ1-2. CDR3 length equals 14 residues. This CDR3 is CASSFFAGTDGYTF.

The CDR3 here is CASSAIEGPNTGELFF. The V call is TRBV7-9, the J call TRBJ2-2; TCRdb's assignment of TRBD1 cannot be checked, as there is no DNA. Germline loops: CDR1 SEHNR, CDR2 FQNEAQ (reference sequence). This CDR3 comprises 16 residues.

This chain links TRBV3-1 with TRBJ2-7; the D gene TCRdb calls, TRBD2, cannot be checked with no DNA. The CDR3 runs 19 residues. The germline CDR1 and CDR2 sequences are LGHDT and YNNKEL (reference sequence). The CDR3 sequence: CASSQERGRATLEAIEQYF.

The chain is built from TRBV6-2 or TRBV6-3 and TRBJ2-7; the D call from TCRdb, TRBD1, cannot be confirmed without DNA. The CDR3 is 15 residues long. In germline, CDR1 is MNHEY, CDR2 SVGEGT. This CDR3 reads CASSSGEDKSYEQYF.

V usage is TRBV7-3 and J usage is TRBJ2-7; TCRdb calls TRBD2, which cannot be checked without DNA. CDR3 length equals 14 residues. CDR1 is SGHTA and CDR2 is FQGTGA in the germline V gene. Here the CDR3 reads CASSLGGDTGEQYF.